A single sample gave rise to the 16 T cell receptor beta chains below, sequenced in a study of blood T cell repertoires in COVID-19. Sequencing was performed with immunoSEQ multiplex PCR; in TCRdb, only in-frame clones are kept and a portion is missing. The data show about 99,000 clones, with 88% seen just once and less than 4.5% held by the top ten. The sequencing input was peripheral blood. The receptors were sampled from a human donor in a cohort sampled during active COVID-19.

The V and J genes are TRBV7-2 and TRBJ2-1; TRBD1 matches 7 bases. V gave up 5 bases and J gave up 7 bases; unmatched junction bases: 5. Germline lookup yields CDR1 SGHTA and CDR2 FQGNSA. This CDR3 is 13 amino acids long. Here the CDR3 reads CASSTRTGNEQFF. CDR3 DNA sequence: TGTGCCAGCAGCACGAGGACAGGAAATGAGCAGTTCTTC. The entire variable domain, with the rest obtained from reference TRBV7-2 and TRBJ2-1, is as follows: GAGVSQSPSNKVTEKGKDVELRCDPISGHTALYWYRQSLGQGLEFLIYFQGNSAPDKSGLPSDRFSAERTGGSVSTLTIQRTQQEDSAVYLCASSTRTGNEQFFGPGTRLTVL.

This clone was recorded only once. In DNA, the CDR3 is TGTGCCTCTACAAGGGCGGCGGGCTACGAGCAGTACTTC. Translating gives CASTRAAGYEQYF. This chain joins TRBV19 and TRBJ2-7; tentative D call: TRBD2 (5 bases). V was pared by 11 bases and J by 3 bases, with 17 bases between. The CDR3 covers 13 residues. From germline, CDR1 is LNHDA and CDR2 SQIVND (reference sequence).

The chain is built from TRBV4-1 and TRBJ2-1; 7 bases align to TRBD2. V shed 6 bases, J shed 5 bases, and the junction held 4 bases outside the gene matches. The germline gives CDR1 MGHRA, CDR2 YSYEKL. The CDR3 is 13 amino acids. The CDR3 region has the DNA TGCGCCAGCAGACGGACTAGGGACAATGAGCAGTTCTTC. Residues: CASRRTRDNEQFF.

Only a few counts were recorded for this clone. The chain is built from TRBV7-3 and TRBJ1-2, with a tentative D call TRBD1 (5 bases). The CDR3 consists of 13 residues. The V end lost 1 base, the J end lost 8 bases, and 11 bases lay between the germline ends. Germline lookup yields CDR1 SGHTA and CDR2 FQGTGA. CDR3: CASSLNPGGGYTF. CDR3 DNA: TGTGCCAGCAGCTTAAACCCCGGGGGAGGCTACACCTTC. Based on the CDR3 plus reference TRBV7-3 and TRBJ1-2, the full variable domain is GAGVSQTPSNKVTEKGKYVELRCDPISGHTALYWYRQSLGQGPEFLIYFQGTGAADDSGLPNDRFFAVRPEGSVSTLKIQRTERGDSAVYLCASSLNPGGGYTFGSGTRLTVV.

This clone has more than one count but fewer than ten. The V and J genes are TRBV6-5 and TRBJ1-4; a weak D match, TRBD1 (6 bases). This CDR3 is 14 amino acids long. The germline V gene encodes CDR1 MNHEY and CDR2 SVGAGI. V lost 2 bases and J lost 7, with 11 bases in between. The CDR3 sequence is CASSYAGASEKLFF. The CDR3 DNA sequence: TGTGCCAGCAGTTACGCAGGGGCAAGTGAAAAACTGTTTTTT.

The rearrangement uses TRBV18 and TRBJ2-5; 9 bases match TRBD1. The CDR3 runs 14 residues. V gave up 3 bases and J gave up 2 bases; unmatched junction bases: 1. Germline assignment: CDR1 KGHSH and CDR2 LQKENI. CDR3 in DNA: TGTGCCAGCTCACCCGGACAGGGGCAAGAGACCCAGTACTTC. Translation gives CASSPGQGQETQYF. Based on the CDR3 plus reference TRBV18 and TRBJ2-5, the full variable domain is NAGVMQNPRHLVRRRGQEARLRCSPMKGHSHVYWYRQLPEEGLKFMVYLQKENIIDESGMPKERFSAEFPKEGPSILRIQQVVRGDSAAYFCASSPGQGQETQYFGPGTRLLVL.

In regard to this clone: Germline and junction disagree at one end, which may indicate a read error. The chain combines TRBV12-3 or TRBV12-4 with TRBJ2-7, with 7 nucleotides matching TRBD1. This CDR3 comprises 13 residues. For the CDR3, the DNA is TGTGTCAGCAGTCCGGGACAGCGTGACGAGCAGTACTTC. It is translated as CVSSPGQRDEQYF.

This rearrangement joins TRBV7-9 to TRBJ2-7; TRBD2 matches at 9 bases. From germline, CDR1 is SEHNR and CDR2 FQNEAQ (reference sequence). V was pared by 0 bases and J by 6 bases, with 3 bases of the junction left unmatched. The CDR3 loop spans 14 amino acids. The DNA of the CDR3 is TGTGCCAGCAGCTTAGCCGGGCGGGAGGGCGAGCAGTACTTC. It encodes CASSLAGREGEQYF. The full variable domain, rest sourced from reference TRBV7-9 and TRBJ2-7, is DTGVSQNPRHKITKRGQNVTFRCDPISEHNRLYWYRQTLGQGPEFLTYFQNEAQLEKSRLLSDRFSAERPKGSFSTLEIQRTEQGDSAMYLCASSLAGREGEQYFGPGTRLTVT.

The CDR3: CASSSHPTRGLYTGELFF. CDR3 nucleotide sequence: TGTGCCAGTAGTTCGCACCCCACCAGGGGCCTTTACACCGGGGAGCTGTTTTTT. The chain combines TRBV19 with TRBJ2-2; weak D call: TRBD1 (6 bases). Germline-derived CDR1 and CDR2 are LNHDA and SQIVND (reference sequence). V was shortened by 5 bases and J by 3 bases, with 22 bases between the two germline ends. This CDR3 region has 18 residues.

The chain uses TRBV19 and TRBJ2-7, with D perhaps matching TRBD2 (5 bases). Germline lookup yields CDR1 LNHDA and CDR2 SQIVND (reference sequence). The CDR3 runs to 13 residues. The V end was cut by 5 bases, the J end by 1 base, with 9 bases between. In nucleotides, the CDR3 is TGTGCCAGTAGTGACCGGGGATCCTACGAGCAGTACTTC. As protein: CASSDRGSYEQYF.

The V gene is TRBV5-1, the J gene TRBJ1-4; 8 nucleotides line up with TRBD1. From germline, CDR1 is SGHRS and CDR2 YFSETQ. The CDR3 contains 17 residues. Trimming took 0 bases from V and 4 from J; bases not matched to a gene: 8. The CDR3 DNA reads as TGCGCCAGCAGCTTGGTTCGGCAGGGGGCGAATAATGAAAAACTGTTTTTT. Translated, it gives CASSLVRQGANNEKLFF. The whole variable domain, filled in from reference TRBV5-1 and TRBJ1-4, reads KAGVTQTPRYLIKTRGQQVTLSCSPISGHRSVSWYQQTPGQGLQFLFEYFSETQRNKGNFPGRFSGRQFSNSRSEMNVSTLELGDSALYLCASSLVRQGANNEKLFFGSGTQLSVL.

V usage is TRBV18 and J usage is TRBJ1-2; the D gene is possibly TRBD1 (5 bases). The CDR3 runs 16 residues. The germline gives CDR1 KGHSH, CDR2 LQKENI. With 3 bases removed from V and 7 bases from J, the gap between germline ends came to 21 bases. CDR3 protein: CASSPLAEGQGVGYTF. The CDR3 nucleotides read TGTGCCAGCTCACCCCTAGCGGAAGGGCAAGGGGTTGGCTACACCTTC.

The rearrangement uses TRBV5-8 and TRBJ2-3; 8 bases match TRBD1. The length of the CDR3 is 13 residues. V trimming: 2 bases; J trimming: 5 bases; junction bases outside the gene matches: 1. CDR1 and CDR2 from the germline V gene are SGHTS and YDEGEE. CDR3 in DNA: TGTGCCAGCAGCTTTGACAGGGGAGATACGCAGTATTTT. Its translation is CASSFDRGDTQYF.

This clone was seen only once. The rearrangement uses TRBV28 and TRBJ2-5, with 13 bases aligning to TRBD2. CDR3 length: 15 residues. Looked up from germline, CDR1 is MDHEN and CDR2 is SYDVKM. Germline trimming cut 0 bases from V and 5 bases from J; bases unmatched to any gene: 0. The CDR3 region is CASSLWGLAGETQYF. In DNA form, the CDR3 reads TGTGCCAGCAGTTTATGGGGACTAGCGGGGGAGACCCAGTACTTC.

The CDR3 DNA reads TGTGCCAGCTCACCCCGCACAGGGGCGGGCTATGGCTACACCTTC. Translated, it gives CASSPRTGAGYGYTF. The rearrangement joins TRBV18 to TRBJ1-2, with TRBD1 matching 7 bases. Germline values: CDR1 KGHSH, CDR2 LQKENI. The trim removed 3 bases at V and 4 bases at J, leaving 8 bases unmatched. The CDR3 spans 15 residues.

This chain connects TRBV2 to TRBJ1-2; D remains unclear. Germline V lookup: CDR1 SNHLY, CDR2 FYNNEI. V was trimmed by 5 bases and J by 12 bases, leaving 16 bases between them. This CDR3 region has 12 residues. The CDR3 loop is CASSLRAVLDTF. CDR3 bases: TGTGCCAGCAGTCTCAGAGCGGTCCTTGACACCTTC. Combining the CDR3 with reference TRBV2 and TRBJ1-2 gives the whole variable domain EPEVTQTPSHQVTQMGQEVILRCVPISNHLYFYWYRQILGQKVEFLVSFYNNEISEKSEIFDDQFSVERPDGSNFTLKIRSTKLEDSAMYFCASSLRAVLDTFGSGTRLTVV.